This entry lists 6 T cell receptor beta chains sequenced from one sample in a study of cytomegalovirus exposure and HLA in healthy donors. Vbeta (60) and Jbeta (13) primers were used in the PCR. TCRdb keeps only in-frame clones here, not all; method: immunoSEQ multiplex PCR. Among 130,000 or so clones listed, 80% to 90% were seen once. The source material was PBMCs. Receptor source: a woman younger than 35 in good health and CMV-seropositive.

The rearrangement uses TRBV10-3 and TRBJ1-2; D remains unclear. The germline CDR1 and CDR2 sequences are ENHRY and SYGVKD. This CDR3 has 15 residues. Trimming took 8 bases from V and 1 from J, leaving 17 bases between them. The CDR3 DNA reads TGTGCCATCGCTTTGGAGGCAGATATTAACTATGGCTACACCTTC. This gives the protein CAIALEADINYGYTF.

About this clone: The junction differs from germline at one of its ends, possibly a read error. J is TRBJ2-3 and V is TRBV7-9; the match to TRBD2 covers 8 bases. Germline CDR1 SEHNR, CDR2 FQNEAQ (reference sequence). This CDR3 has 17 residues. The CDR3 DNA follows: TGTTCCAGCAGCTTCGCCCCCGTCGGGGGGGGCACAGATACGCAGTATTTT. Amino acid sequence: CSSSFAPVGGGTDTQYF.

This chain links TRBV4-1 with TRBJ2-7; unclear D gene. V was trimmed by 1 base and J by 2 bases, leaving 12 bases between them. CDR3 size: 15 residues. Per germline, CDR1 MGHRA and CDR2 YSYEKL. In DNA, the CDR3 is TGCGCCAGCAGCCAAGCTGGCCGTGGCCCCTACGAGCAGTACTTC. Translation gives CASSQAGRGPYEQYF.

This sequence joins TRBV16 and TRBJ1-6, with a possible D match to TRBD1 (6 bases). V dropped 3 bases and J dropped 9 bases, with 18 bases sitting between them. The CDR3 has 16 residues. CDR1 is KGHSY, CDR2 FQNENV, per germline. The CDR3 is CASSHVNTGLFSPLHF. DNA for the CDR3: TGTGCCAGCAGCCACGTCAATACAGGGTTATTTTCACCCCTCCACTTT. Combining the CDR3 with reference TRBV16 and TRBJ1-6 gives the whole variable domain GEEVAQTPKHLVRGEGQKAKLYCAPIKGHSYVFWYQQVLKNEFKFLISFQNENVFDETGMPKERFSAKCLPNSPCSLEIQATKLEDSAVYFCASSHVNTGLFSPLHFGNGTRLTVT.

The V and J genes are TRBV7-3 and TRBJ2-2, with TRBD2 matching over 8 bases. Looked up from germline, CDR1 is SGHTA and CDR2 is FQGTGA. The V segment lost 2 bases and the J segment 7 bases; nucleotides outside the gene matches: 6. CDR3 length: 15 amino acids. DNA for the CDR3: TGTGCCAGCAGCTTAGACGGGGGGGCCGGCGGGGAGCTGTTTTTT. It encodes CASSLDGGAGGELFF. Filled out from reference TRBV7-3 and TRBJ2-2, the complete variable domain reads GAGVSQTPSNKVTEKGKYVELRCDPISGHTALYWYRQSLGQGPEFLIYFQGTGAADDSGLPNDRFFAVRPEGSVSTLKIQRTERGDSAVYLCASSLDGGAGGELFFGEGSRLTVL.

The chain carries TRBV2 and TRBJ1-5; the match to TRBD1 covers 8 bases. This CDR3 spans 14 amino acids. Germline CDR1 is SNHLY and CDR2 is FYNNEI. Losses at the gene ends were 10 bases for V and 3 bases for J; bases not matched to a gene: 8. CDR3 nucleotide sequence: TGTGCCACCTCGGACAGGGAAGACAATCAGCCCCAGCATTTT. Its translation is CATSDREDNQPQHF.